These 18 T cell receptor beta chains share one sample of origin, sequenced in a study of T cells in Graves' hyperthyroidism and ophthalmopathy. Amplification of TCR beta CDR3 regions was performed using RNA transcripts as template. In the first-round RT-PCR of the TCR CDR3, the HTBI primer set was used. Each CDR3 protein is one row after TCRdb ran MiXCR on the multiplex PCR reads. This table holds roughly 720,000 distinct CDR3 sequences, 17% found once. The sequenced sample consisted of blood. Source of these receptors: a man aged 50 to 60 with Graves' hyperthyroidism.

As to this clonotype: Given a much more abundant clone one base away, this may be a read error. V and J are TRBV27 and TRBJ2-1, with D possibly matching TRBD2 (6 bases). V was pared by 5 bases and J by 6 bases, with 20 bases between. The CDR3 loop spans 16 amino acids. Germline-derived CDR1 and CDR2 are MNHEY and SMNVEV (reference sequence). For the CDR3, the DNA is TGTGCCAGCAGTACCTTATCGGGACTCTTCTGCAATGAGCAGTTCTTC. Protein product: CASSTLSGLFCNEQFF.

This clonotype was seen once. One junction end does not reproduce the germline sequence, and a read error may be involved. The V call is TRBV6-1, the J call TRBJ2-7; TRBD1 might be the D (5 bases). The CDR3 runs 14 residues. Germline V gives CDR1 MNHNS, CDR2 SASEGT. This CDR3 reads CASSPTESTYEQCF. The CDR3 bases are TGTGCCAGCAGTCCGACAGAGTCTACCTACGAGCAGTGCTTC.

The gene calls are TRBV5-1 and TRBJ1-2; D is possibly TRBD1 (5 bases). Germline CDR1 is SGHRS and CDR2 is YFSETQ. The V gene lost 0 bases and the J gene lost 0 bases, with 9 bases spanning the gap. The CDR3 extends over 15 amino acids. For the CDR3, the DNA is TGCGCCAGCAGCTTGGCCCGGGGGGCTAACTATGGCTACACCTTC. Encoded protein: CASSLARGANYGYTF.

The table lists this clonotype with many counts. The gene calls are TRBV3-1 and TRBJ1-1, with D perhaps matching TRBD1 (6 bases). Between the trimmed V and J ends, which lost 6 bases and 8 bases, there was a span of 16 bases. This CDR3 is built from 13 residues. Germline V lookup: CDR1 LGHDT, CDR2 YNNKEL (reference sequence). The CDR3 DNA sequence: TGTGCCAGCAGTCACCGGGACAAGGGAGAAGCTTTCTTT. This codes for CASSHRDKGEAFF.

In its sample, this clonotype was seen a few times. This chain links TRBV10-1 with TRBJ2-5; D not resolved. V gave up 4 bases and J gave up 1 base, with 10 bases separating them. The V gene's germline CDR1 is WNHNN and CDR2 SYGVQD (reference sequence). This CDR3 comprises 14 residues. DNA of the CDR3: TGCGCCAGCAGTGCAATACTAAGCCAAGAGACCCAGTACTTC. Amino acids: CASSAILSQETQYF.

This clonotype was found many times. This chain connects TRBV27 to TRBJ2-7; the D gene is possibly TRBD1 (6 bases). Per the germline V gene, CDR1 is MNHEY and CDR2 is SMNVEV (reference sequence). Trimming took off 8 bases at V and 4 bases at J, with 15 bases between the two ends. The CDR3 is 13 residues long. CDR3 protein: CASGYRERYEQYF. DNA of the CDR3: TGTGCCAGCGGTTACAGGGAACGGTACGAGCAGTACTTC.

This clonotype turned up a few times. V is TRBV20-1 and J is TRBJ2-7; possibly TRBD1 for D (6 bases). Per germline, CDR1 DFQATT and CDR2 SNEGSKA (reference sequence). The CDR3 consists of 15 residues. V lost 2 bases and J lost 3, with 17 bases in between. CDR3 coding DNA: TGCAGTGCTAGACAGGGGCCGACCACCCTCTACGAGCAGTACTTC. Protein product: CSARQGPTTLYEQYF.

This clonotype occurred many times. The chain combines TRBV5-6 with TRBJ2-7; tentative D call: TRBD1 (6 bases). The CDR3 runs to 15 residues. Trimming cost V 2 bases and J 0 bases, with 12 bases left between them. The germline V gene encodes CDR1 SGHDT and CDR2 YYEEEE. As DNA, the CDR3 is TGTGCCAGCAGCTTCAGGCAGGGGACCTCCTACGAGCAGTACTTC. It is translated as CASSFRQGTSYEQYF.

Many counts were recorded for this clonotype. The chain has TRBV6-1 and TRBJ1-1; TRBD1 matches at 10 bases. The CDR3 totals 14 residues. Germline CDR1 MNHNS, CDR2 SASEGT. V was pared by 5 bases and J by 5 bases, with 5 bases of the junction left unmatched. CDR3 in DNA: TGTGCCAGCAGTACCGGACAGGGGGTGACTGAAGCTTTCTTT. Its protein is CASSTGQGVTEAFF.

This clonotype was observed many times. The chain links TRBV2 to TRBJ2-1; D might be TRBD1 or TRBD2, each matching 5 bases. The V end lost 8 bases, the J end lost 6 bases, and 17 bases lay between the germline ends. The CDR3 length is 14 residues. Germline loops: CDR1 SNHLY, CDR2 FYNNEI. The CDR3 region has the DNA TGTGCCAGCGAGGGGCAGTCCTCCACCAATGAGCAGTTCTTC. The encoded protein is CASEGQSSTNEQFF. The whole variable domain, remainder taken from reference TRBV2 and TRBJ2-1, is EPEVTQTPSHQVTQMGQEVILRCVPISNHLYFYWYRQILGQKVEFLVSFYNNEISEKSEIFDDQFSVERPDGSNFTLKIRSTKLEDSAMYFCASEGQSSTNEQFFGPGTRLTVL.

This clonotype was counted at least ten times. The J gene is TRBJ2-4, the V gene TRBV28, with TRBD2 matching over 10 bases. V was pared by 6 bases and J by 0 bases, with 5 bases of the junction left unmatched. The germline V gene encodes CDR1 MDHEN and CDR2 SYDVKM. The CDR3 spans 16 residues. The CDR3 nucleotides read TGTGCCAGCAGACCCCTAGCGGGAGTAGCCAAAAACATTCAGTACTTC. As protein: CASRPLAGVAKNIQYF.

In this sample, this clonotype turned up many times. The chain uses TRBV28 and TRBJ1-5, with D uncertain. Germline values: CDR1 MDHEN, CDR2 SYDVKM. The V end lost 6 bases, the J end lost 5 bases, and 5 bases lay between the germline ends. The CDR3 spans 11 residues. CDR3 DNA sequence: TGTGCCAGCAGGCGTGATCAGCCCCAGCATTTT. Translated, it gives CASRRDQPQHF.

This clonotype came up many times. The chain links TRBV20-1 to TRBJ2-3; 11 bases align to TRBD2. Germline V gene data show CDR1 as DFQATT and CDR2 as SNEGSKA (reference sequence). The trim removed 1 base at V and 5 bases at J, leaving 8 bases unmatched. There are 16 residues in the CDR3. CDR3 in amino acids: CSARGLLAGDEDTQYF. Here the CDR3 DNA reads TGCAGTGCTAGAGGCTTACTAGCGGGAGATGAAGATACGCAGTATTTT.

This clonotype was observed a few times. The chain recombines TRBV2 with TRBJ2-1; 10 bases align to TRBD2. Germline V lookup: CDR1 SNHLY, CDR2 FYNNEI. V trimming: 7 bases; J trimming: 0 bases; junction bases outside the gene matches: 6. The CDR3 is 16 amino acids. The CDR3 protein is CASKLAGSSSYNEQFF. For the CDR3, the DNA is TGTGCCAGCAAACTAGCGGGAAGCAGCTCCTACAATGAGCAGTTCTTC.

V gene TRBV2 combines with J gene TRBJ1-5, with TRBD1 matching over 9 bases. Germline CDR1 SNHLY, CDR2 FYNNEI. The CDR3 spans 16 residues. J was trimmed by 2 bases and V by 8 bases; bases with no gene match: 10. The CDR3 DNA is TGTGCCAGCTCACTCCGGACAGGGGATGGCAATCAGCCCCAGCATTTT. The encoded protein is CASSLRTGDGNQPQHF.

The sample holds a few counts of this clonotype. CDR3 nucleotide sequence: TGTGCCATCAGTGAGTCGGAGGACAGGACTCATTCACCCCTCCACTTT. This encodes CAISESEDRTHSPLHF. The chain has TRBV10-3 and TRBJ1-6; 7 bases align to TRBD1. The CDR3 is 16 residues long. CDR1 is ENHRY and CDR2 is SYGVKD in the germline V gene. With V trimmed by 0 bases and J by 8 bases, 7 bases remained unmatched.

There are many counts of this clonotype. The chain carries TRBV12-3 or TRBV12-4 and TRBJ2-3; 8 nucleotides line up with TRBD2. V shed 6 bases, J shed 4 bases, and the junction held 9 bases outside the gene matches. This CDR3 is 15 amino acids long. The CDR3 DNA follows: TGTGCCAGCAGGACCAGCGGGAGAGGCCCAGATACGCAGTATTTT. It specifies CASRTSGRGPDTQYF.

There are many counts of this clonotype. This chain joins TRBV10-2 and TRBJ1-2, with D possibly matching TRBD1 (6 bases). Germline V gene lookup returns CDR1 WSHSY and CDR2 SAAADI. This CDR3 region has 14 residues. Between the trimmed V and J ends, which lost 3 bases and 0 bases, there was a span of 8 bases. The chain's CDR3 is CASSETGTNYGYTF. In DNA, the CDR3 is TGCGCCAGCAGTGAAACAGGGACTAACTATGGCTACACCTTC.